The T cell receptor (beta chain) described here comes from a study of blood T cell repertoires in COVID-19. Participant-given clinical history determined each cohort assignment. In the original workflow: Reference gene primers were amplified, and this amplification served to estimate nucleated cell counts. Sequencing was performed with immunoSEQ multiplex PCR; in TCRdb, only in-frame clones are kept and a portion is missing. That table furnishes V, J and clone size, whereas the DNA furnished D and trimming. The sample contains approximately 65,000 clones, about four fifths of which appear only once. The CDR3 spans 13 residues. V lost 5 bases and J lost 7, with 15 bases in between. CDR1 SEHNR and CDR2 FQNEAQ come from the germline V gene (reference sequence).

The specimen sequenced was PBMCs or T cells enriched from blood (not recorded which). This sequence joins TRBV7-9 and TRBJ2-7; unclear D gene. The clonotype originates from a woman in her thirties or forties with acute COVID-19. The chain's CDR3 is CASSPRSGGEQYF. The CDR3 DNA is TGTGCCAGCAGCCCTAGATCTGGTGGGGAGCAGTACTTC.